This T cell receptor (beta chain) originates from a study of molecular identifiers for immune sequencing clone quantification (dated by TCRdb to between 2017 and 2018). As for the study more broadly: For a replicate experiment, RNA from roughly 18,000 or 92,000 naive CD8 T cells was divided into five aliquots, and four of the five aliquots were sequenced. This methods study used CD8 T cells to benchmark TCR RNA copy counting and molecular-identifier clustering-based TCR repertoire sequencing (MIDCIRS).

Library generation was performed with PCR. For sequencing, a NextSeq 500 was employed. Bulk TCR libraries were prepared as previously described, using TCR primers listed in Table S5. Total RNA was purified with the Qiagen AllPrep DNA/RNA kit. Reads from multiple sequencing runs of the same library were pooled before analysis. In the authors' own workflow: Only reads with exact TCR constant sequence were kept, trimmed to 150 nt, and grouped by their 12-nt molecular barcodes. Reads in each barcode group were sub-clustered using a 15% Levenshtein threshold, and a quality-weighted consensus sequence was built for each RNA molecule. Non-functional sequences were excluded, and lower-count sequences lying one edit away from another sequence were also excluded. Based on fitting two negative binomial distributions, any barcode sub-cluster with under 20% of the maximum read count was discarded. Starting from the raw public reads, TCRdb applied fastp trimming at Q25, assembled clones with MiXCR and retained in-frame beta chains. Entries are consolidated by CDR3 protein sequence, retaining the most common genes and DNA. For this entry, the V and J calls and clone size follow TCRdb and not the study's own pipeline. Across this sample there are roughly 320,000 distinct CDR3 sequences, with about 23% seen only once. Of the sample, about 0.74% falls within the top ten clones.

Details on this clonotype: Its antigen target is currently unknown. No much larger clonotype is one base removed from it; base qualities were not supplied.

CDR1 and CDR2 are drawn from the germline V gene (reference sequence): MNHEY, SMNVEV. Measured from the cysteine to the phenylalanine, the CDR3 is 14 residues long. Only the CDR3 DNA is retained, 42 bases long and in frame from the first base. The germline V end is reduced by 5 bases and the J end by 5 bases; junction bases left unmatched: 8. Summary of the overall study and its limitations: Spiked-in Jurkat TCR RNA (roughly 10 copies' worth), which is not part of the donor repertoire, was contained in the naive libraries. Spiked-in Jurkat TCR RNA equal to a single cell's worth was reported to be detectable even within one million naive CD8 T cells. Modeling estimated about three recovered TCR RNA copies per cell, compared with about 10 by digital PCR, which implies 30% to 35% capture efficiency. In CMV-specific effector cells, over 99% of molecules were held by clones above 20 RNA copies, whereas under 1% of molecules were held by such clones in naive cells. Without barcode sub-clustering, chimeric consensus sequences inflated TCR diversity; chimeras reached as high as 47%. Identical TCR molecules sharing a barcode could cause highly expanded clone sizes to be underestimated.

Naive CD8 T cell libraries were made from roughly 20,000 to 1,000,000 sorted cells using 10%, 30% or 50% of purified RNA. Naive CD8 T cells were FACS-sorted as CD8+CD4-CCR7+CD45RA+ on a BD FACSAria II into RLT Plus buffer. To test detection sensitivity, Jurkat RNA equal to over nine TCR copies was added to samples of about 19,000-1,100,000 naive CD8 T cells. Enrichment of CD8 T cells was done with RosetteSep CD8+ T Cell Enrichment Cocktail plus Ficoll-Paque, and ACK red cell lysis came afterward. In this chain, TRBV27 is recombined with TRBJ2-7, with TRBD1 identical over 8 junction bases. Sequenced sample: naive CD8+ T cells from blood, with Jurkat cell RNA spiked in. Read against the paper, the sample's cell subset or site label means: FACS-sorted CD8+CD4-CCR7+CD45RA+ naive T cells. This TCR derives from a human donor in good health. Some libraries in this study had Jurkat cell RNA spiked in. The DNA reads TGTGCCAGCAGTCAAGGACAGGGCTGGGACGAGCAGTACTTC. The translation is CASSQGQGWDEQYF.